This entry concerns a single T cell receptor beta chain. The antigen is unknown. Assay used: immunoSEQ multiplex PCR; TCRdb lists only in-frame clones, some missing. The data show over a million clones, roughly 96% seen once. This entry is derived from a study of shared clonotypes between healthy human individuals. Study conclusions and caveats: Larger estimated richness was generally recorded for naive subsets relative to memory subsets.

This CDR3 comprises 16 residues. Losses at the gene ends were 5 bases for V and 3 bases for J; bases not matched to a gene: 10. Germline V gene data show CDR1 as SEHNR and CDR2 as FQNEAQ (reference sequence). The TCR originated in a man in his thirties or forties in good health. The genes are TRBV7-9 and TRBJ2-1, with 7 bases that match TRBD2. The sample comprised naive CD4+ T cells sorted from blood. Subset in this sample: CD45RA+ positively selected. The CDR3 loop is CASSPRSGTLYNEQFF. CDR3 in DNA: TGTGCCAGCAGCCCGCGGAGCGGGACCCTCTACAATGAGCAGTTCTTC.